Included here is one T cell receptor beta chain sequence, with context. Germline CDR1 is LNHDA and CDR2 is SQIVND (reference sequence). The V segment lost 5 bases and the J segment 4 bases; nucleotides outside the gene matches: 22. The CDR3 is 20 residues long. The data belong to a study of PD-1 blockade in mismatch repair-deficient tumors. Profiled with immunoSEQ multiplex PCR; TCRdb holds only in-frame clones, not every one. The sample gives tens of thousands of clones, 81% of which show up once; just over 2.5% is in the top ten. The receptor's source is an adult with mismatch repair-deficient cancer. The chain carries TRBV19 and TRBJ2-3, with 9 nucleotides matching TRBD2. This material consisted of peripheral blood, taken 12 weeks after starting pembrolizumab. The chain's CDR3 is CASSGKAGGRGYSWPDTQYF. In DNA form, the CDR3 reads TGTGCCAGTAGTGGGAAGGCGGGAGGGCGAGGATACTCGTGGCCAGATACGCAGTATTTT.